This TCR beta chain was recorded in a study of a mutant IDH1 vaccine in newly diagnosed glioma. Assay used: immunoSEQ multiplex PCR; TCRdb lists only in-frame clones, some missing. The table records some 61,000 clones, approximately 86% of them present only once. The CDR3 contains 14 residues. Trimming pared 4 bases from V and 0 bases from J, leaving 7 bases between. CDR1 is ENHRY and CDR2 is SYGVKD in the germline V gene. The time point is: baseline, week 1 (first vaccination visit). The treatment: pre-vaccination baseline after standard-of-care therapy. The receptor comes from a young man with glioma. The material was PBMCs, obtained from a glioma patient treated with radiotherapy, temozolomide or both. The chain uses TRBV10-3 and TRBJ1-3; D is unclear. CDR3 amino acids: CAISGSSSGNTIYF. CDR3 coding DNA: TGTGCCATCAGTGGGTCTTCCTCTGGAAACACCATATATTTT.